The sequence of this T cell receptor beta chain was determined in a study of shared clonotypes between healthy human individuals. Study background: CD4 naive cells filled three plates per donor, CD4 memory three, CD8 naive two and CD8 memory one.

Under the authors' procedure: ImmunoSEQ only sent back junction sequences with no quality scores, so filtering was done differently. TCRdb keeps only in-frame clones here, not all; method: immunoSEQ multiplex PCR. The V and J calls and clone size come from that table; D and trimming were worked out from the DNA. The sample includes around 750,000 clones, about 74% seen only once; the top ten take less than 2%. Points from the study as a whole: Shared clonotypes: about 5% naive CD4, roughly 3.8% naive CD8, 2% to 2.5% memory CD4, under 0.45% memory CD8. Non-shared clonotypes displayed generation probabilities falling below those of clonotypes present in all four donors.

About this clone: The antigen remains unidentified.

The sequenced sample consisted of memory CD4+ T cells sorted from blood. As to subset: CD45RA-negative fraction. The TCR was taken from a woman younger than 45 in good health.

CDR3 DNA sequence: TGTGCCAGCAGTGATACGGAAGAGACCCAGTACTTC. Residues: CASSDTEETQYF. The chain employs TRBV25-1 and TRBJ2-5; D is unresolved. The length of the CDR3 is 12 residues. V was cut by 3 bases and J by 3 bases, with 5 bases left in between. CDR1 and CDR2 from the germline V gene are MGHDK and SYGVNS.